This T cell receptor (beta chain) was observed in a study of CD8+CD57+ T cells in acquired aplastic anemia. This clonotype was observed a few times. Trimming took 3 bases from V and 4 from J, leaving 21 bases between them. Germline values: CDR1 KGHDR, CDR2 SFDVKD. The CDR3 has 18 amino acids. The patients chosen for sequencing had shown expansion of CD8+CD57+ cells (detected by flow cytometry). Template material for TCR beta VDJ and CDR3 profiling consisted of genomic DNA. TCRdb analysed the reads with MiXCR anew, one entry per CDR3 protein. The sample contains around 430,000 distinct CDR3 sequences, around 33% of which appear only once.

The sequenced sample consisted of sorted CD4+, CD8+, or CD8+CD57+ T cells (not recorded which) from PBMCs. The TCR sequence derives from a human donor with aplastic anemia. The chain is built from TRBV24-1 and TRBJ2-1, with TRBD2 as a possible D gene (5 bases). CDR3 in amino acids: CATSDPKSRGRGYNEQFF. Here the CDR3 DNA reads TGTGCCACCAGTGATCCCAAATCAAGAGGGAGAGGGTACAATGAGCAGTTCTTC.